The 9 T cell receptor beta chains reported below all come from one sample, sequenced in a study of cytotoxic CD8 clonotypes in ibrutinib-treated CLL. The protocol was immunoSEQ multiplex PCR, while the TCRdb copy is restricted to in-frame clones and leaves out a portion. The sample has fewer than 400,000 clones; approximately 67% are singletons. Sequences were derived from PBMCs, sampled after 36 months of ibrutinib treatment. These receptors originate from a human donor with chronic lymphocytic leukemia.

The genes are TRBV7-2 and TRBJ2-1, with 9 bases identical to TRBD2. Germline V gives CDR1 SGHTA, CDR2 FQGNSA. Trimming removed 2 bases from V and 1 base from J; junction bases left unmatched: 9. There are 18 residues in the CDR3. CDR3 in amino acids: CASSLWLAGKGSYNEQFF. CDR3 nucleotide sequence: TGTGCCAGCAGCTTATGGCTAGCGGGGAAAGGGTCCTACAATGAGCAGTTCTTC.

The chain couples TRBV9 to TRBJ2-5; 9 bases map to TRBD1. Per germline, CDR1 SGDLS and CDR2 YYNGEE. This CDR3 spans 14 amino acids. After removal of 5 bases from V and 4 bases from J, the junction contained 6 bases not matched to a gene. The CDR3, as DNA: TGTGCCAGCAGTTCGTGGACAGGGGCAGAGACCCAGTACTTC. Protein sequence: CASSSWTGAETQYF. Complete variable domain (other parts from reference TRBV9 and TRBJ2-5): DSGVTQTPKHLITATGQRVTLRCSPRSGDLSVYWYQQSLDQGLQFLIQYYNGEERAKGNILERFSAQQFPDLHSELNLSSLELGDSALYFCASSSWTGAETQYFGPGTRLLVL.

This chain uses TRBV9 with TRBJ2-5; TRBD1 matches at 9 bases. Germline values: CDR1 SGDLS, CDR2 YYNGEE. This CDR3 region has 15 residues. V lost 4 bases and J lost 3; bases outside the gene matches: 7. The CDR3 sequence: CASSSGTGLEETQYF. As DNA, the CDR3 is TGTGCCAGCAGCTCAGGGACAGGGTTGGAAGAGACCCAGTACTTC.

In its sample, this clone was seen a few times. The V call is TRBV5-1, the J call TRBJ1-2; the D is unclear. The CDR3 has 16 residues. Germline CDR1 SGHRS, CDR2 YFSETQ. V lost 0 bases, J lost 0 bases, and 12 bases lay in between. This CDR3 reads CASSLVSPATNYGYTF. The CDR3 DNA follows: TGCGCCAGCAGCTTGGTTTCACCCGCTACTAACTATGGCTACACCTTC.

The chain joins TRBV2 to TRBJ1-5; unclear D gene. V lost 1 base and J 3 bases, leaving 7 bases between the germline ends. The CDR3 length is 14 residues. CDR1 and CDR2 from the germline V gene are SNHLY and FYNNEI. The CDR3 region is CASSEGRFNQPQHF. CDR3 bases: TGTGCCAGCAGTGAAGGCAGGTTCAATCAGCCCCAGCATTTT. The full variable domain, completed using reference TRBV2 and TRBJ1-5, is EPEVTQTPSHQVTQMGQEVILRCVPISNHLYFYWYRQILGQKVEFLVSFYNNEISEKSEIFDDQFSVERPDGSNFTLKIRSTKLEDSAMYFCASSEGRFNQPQHFGDGTRLSIL.

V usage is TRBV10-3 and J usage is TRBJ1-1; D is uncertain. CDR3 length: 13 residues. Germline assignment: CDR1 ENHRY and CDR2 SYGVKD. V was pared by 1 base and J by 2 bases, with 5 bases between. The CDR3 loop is CAISEYTNTEAFF. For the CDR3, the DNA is TGTGCCATCAGTGAGTACACAAACACTGAAGCTTTCTTT.

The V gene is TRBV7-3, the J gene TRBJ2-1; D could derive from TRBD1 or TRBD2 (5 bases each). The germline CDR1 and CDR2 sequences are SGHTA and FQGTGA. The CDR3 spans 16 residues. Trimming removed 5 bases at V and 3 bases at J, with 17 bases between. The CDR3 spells CASSPGPGPVYNEQFF. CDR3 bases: TGTGCCAGCAGCCCAGGACCGGGACCGGTCTACAATGAGCAGTTCTTC.

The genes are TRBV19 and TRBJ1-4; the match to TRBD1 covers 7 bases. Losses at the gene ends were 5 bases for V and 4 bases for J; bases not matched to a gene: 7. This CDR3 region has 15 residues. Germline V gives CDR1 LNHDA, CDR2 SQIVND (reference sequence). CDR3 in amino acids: CASSAPGQLNEKLFF. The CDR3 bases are TGTGCCAGTAGTGCGCCGGGACAGCTTAATGAAAAACTGTTTTTT.

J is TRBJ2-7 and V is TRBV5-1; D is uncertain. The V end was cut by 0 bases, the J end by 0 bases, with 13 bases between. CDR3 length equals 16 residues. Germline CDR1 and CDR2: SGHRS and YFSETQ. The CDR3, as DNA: TGCGCCAGCAGCTTGGTCGTGGGCCTCAGCTCCTACGAGCAGTACTTC. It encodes CASSLVVGLSSYEQYF. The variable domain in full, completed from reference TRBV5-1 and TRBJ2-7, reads KAGVTQTPRYLIKTRGQQVTLSCSPISGHRSVSWYQQTPGQGLQFLFEYFSETQRNKGNFPGRFSGRQFSNSRSEMNVSTLELGDSALYLCASSLVVGLSSYEQYFGPGTRLTVT.